These 3 T cell receptor beta chains were all obtained from the same sample, sequenced in a study of cytomegalovirus exposure and HLA in healthy donors. The repertoire was sequenced with immunoSEQ multiplex PCR; TCRdb's copy has only in-frame clones and lacks some. The table includes around 250,000 clones, 90% detected once. The sample comprised PBMCs. The source of these receptors is a woman aged 18 to 35 in good health and CMV-seronegative.

CDR3 region: CASSTSGSIYEQYF. As DNA, the CDR3 is TGTGCCAGCAGTACGTCAGGGTCTATCTACGAGCAGTACTTC. The chain uses TRBV27 and TRBJ2-7; D is possibly TRBD1 (5 bases). V lost 5 bases and J lost 3, with 14 bases in between. Germline V gives CDR1 MNHEY, CDR2 SMNVEV (reference sequence). The CDR3 is 14 residues long.

This chain links TRBV9 with TRBJ1-2; TRBD1 aligns across 10 bases. The trim removed 4 bases at V and 8 bases at J, leaving 14 bases unmatched. This CDR3 is 16 amino acids long. Germline loops: CDR1 SGDLS, CDR2 YYNGEE. The CDR3 nucleotides are TGTGCCAGCAGCCCTTACTCGGACAGGGGGTTTGACGGCTACACCTTC. Amino acid sequence: CASSPYSDRGFDGYTF.

CDR3 protein: CASHPQGSGQPQHF. Here the CDR3 DNA reads TGTGCCAGCCATCCGCAGGGTTCGGGTCAGCCCCAGCATTTT. The chain couples TRBV6-1 to TRBJ1-5, with D perhaps TRBD1 (5 bases). The CDR3 length is 14 residues. CDR1 is MNHNS and CDR2 is SASEGT in the germline V gene. Trimming stripped 8 bases from V and 6 bases from J, with 17 bases between.